This T cell receptor (beta chain) was sequenced for a study of blood T cells in healthy people across ages. For the study at large: About one barcoded beta molecule per two T cells came from capture by template switching.

Overall study findings and caveats: Strong correlation existed between TCR beta diversity and naive T cell percentage.

It was with a sample-barcoded 5' primer and a J-beta primer mix that a second PCR of roughly 7 to 12 cycles was run. MiXCR was run by TCRdb on the 5' RACE reads, yielding one entry per CDR3 protein. The sample consists of hundreds of thousands of distinct CDR3 sequences, approximately 30% of them appearing once. Total RNA extracted from each sample amounted to at least 6 micrograms. Trimming left V 8 bases short and J 3 bases short, with 10 bases between. The CDR3 extends over 13 amino acids. Germline CDR1 and CDR2: MGHRA and YSYEKL. This clonotype was counted ten times or more. Antigen: not known. The rearrangement links TRBV4-1 to TRBJ2-2, with D perhaps TRBD2 (5 bases). The clonotype was recovered from a woman over 75 in good health. Sequencing was performed on blood. The CDR3 sequence: CASGRRDTGELFF. DNA of the CDR3: TGCGCCAGCGGGAGACGGGACACCGGGGAGCTGTTTTTT.